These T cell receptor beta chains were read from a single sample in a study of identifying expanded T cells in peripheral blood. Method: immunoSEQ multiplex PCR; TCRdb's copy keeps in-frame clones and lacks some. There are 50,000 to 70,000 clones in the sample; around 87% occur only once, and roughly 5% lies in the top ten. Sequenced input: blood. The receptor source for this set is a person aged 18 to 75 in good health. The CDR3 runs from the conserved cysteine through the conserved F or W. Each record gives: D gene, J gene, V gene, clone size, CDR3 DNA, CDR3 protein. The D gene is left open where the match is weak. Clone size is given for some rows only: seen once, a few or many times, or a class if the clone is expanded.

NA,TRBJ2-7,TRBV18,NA,TGTGCCAGCTCACCACAGCAGAATAGCTACGAGCAGTACTTC,CASSPQQNSYEQYF
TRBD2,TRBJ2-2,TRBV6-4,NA,TGTGCCAGCAGTGCCCTTAGCGGGGGGGCAAACACCGGGGAGCTGTTTTTT,CASSALSGGANTGELFF
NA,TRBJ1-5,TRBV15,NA,TGTGCCACCAGCAGAGATCGGGCAGGGATCAATCAGCCCCAGCATTTT,CATSRDRAGINQPQHF
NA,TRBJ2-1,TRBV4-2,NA,TGTGCCAGCAGCCCTCTGGGGAATTACAATGAGCAGTTCTTC,CASSPLGNYNEQFF
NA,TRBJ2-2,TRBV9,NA,TGTGCCAGCAGCGCCCAGACTTTAACCGGGGAGCTGTTTTTT,CASSAQTLTGELFF
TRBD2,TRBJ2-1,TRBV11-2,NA,TGTGCCAGCAGCCTTCGGGCGGGGGTGTCCTACAATGAGCAGTTCTTC,CASSLRAGVSYNEQFF
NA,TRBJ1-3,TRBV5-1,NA,TGCGCCAGCAGTCTGGACGGAAACACCATATATTTT,CASSLDGNTIYF
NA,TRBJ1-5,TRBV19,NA,TGTGCCAGTGCCCGGCCAGCAAAGACAGCGTACAGAAATCAGCCCCAGCATTTT,CASARPAKTAYRNQPQHF
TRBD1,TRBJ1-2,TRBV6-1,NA,TGTGCCAGCAGTGAGATCCCGGGACAGGGGGTAGGTGGCTACACCTTC,CASSEIPGQGVGGYTF
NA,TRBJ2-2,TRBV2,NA,TGTGCCAGCAGTGAATCGCGGACCGGGGAGCTGTTTTTT,CASSESRTGELFF
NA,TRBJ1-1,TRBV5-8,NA,TGTGCCAGCAGCTTCGCGGCAGGGATCGGTAGGAACACTGAAGCTTTCTTT,CASSFAAGIGRNTEAFF
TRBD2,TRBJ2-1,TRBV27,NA,TGTGCCAGCAGTACGGGACTAGCGGAGACCTACAATGAGCAGTTCTTC,CASSTGLAETYNEQFF
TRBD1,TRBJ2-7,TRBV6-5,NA,TGTGCCAGCAGTTACGGACAGGGGCCCGAGCAGTACTTC,CASSYGQGPEQYF
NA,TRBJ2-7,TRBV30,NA,TGTGCCTGGATGACCCAATTGGAGCAGTACTTC,CAWMTQLEQYF
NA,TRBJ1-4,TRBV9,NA,TGTGCCAGCAGCGCCGCAGGGAGTAGAAATGAAAAACTGTTTTTT,CASSAAGSRNEKLFF
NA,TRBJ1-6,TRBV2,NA,TGTGCCAGCAGATCGGCTCGTGCAGGCGGAGATTCACCCCTCCACTTT,CASRSARAGGDSPLHF
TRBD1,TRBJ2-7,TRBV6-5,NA,TGTGCCAGCAGTTACAGGGACAGGGTAGAAGAGCAGTACTTC,CASSYRDRVEEQYF
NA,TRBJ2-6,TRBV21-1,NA,TGTGCCAGCAGCAAAGAATTCTCGGGACAAGCCTCTGGGGCCAACGTCCTGACTTTC,CASSKEFSGQASGANVLTF
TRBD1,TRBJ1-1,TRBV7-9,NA,TGTGCCAGCAGTTCATCCGGGACAGCGAACACTGAAGCTTTCTTT,CASSSSGTANTEAFF
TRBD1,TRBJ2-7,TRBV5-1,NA,TGCGCCAGCAGCTTGGGCCGGGACAGGCGTTTACGTTGGGACTTC,CASSLGRDRRLRWDF
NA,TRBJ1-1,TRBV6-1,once,TGTGCCAGCAGTGAAGGCACCGGGGGCACTGAAGCTTTCTTT,CASSEGTGGTEAFF
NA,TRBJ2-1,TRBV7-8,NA,TGTGCCAGCAGCTTAGTCTCCCAGGACGATGAGCAGTTCTTC,CASSLVSQDDEQFF
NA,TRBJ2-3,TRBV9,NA,TGTGCCAGCAGCGTAGGTGGTGGGGGCCACCATCCTAGCACAGATACGCAGTATTTT,CASSVGGGGHHPSTDTQYF
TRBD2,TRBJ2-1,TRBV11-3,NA,TGTGCCAGCAGCCAAACCGGGACTAGCGGTTTCAATGAGCAGTTCTTC,CASSQTGTSGFNEQFF
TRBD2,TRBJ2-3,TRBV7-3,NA,TGTGCCAGCAGCGTATCTAGCGGGAGTGCAGATACGCAGTATTTT,CASSVSSGSADTQYF
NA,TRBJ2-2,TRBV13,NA,TGTGCCAGCAGTCTAGTACAGAGTGCCGGGGAGCTGTTTTTT,CASSLVQSAGELFF
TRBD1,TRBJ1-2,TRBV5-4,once,TGTGCCAGCAGCTTGGTGGGCAGGGGGCTCATAGGCTACACCTTC,CASSLVGRGLIGYTF
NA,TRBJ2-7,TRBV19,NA,TGTGCCAGTAGTACCCTCCAGGGCGGCGAGCAGTACTTC,CASSTLQGGEQYF
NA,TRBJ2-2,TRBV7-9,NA,TGTGCCAGCAGCGCCGTTAGGGGCCCGATAGGCGGGGAGCTGTTTTTT,CASSAVRGPIGGELFF
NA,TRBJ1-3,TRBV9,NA,TGTGCCAGCAGCCCCCGAGCGGGGGATTACGCTGGAAACACCATATATTTT,CASSPRAGDYAGNTIYF
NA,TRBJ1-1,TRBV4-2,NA,TGTGCCAGCAGCCAAGATGACAGTTTGAACACTGAAGCTTTCTTT,CASSQDDSLNTEAFF
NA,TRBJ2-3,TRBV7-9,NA,TGTGCCAGCAGCTTAAAAGGAGGAGAGACGCAGTATTTT,CASSLKGGETQYF